These 32 T cell receptor beta chains came from one sample sequenced in a study of blood T cell repertoires in COVID-19. The data were produced by immunoSEQ multiplex PCR, yet TCRdb's version contains in-frame clones alone and is incomplete. Here the sample spans approximately 270,000 clones, around 92% being singletons. What was sequenced was PBMCs or T cells enriched from blood (not recorded which). These receptors were taken from a woman in her fifties or sixties who had recovered from COVID-19.

The CDR3 sequence: CASTPLGHPNEKLFF. The DNA for the CDR3 is TGTGCCAGCACCCCACTGGGACACCCTAATGAAAAACTGTTTTTT. The chain links TRBV28 to TRBJ1-4; perhaps TRBD1 as D (6 bases). Germline CDR1 and CDR2: MDHEN and SYDVKM. The CDR3 extends over 15 amino acids. Between the trimmed V and J ends, which lost 7 bases and 3 bases, there was a span of 15 bases.

The DNA for the CDR3 is TGTGCCAGCAGCCAAGATCAGAGGTCGGACGAGCAGTACTTC. Translated, it gives CASSQDQRSDEQYF. The J gene is TRBJ2-7, the V gene TRBV4-2; D gene uncertain. CDR3 length: 14 amino acids. Trimming pared 0 bases from V and 5 bases from J, leaving 11 bases between. Germline lookup yields CDR1 LGHNA and CDR2 YNFKEQ.

On this clone: The same CDR3 arises from other DNA sequences in this sample as well. V is TRBV19 and J is TRBJ1-2, with D perhaps TRBD1 (6 bases). The CDR3 is made up of 15 amino acids. Germline CDR1 LNHDA, CDR2 SQIVND (reference sequence). V lost 3 bases and J lost 4, with 15 bases in between. The CDR3 nucleotides are TGTGCCAGTAGTATTTCCCCCGGACAGATCTATGGCTACACCTTC. This gives the protein CASSISPGQIYGYTF.

V gene TRBV15 combines with J gene TRBJ2-7; TRBD2 might be the D (6 bases). Trimming removed 8 bases at V and 7 bases at J, with 21 bases between. The V gene's germline CDR1 is LNHNV and CDR2 YYDKDF (reference sequence). This CDR3 spans 14 amino acids. CDR3 nucleotides: TGTGCCACCGCCTCCGGGACTCCTTTATGGGAGCAGTACTTC. Its translation is CATASGTPLWEQYF.

This clone was seen just once. The V and J genes are TRBV27 and TRBJ2-1; maybe TRBD1 (5 bases). This CDR3 is 15 amino acids long. V shed 2 bases and J shed 2 bases, with 10 bases lying between them. Germline CDR1 reads MNHEY; CDR2 reads SMNVEV (reference sequence). CDR3 sequence: CASSLPGKPYNEQFF. CDR3 coding DNA: TGTGCCAGCAGTTTACCAGGGAAACCCTACAATGAGCAGTTCTTC.

The rearrangement uses TRBV5-1 and TRBJ2-1; 8 bases agree with TRBD2. V lost 0 bases to trimming and J lost 6 bases; unmatched junction nucleotides: 5. This CDR3 spans 15 amino acids. Germline V gene sequence: CDR1 SGHRS, CDR2 YFSETQ. In DNA, the CDR3 is TGCGCCAGCAGCTTGGGAGGGACTAGTCGCAATGAGCAGTTCTTC. As protein: CASSLGGTSRNEQFF.

The rearrangement joins TRBV24-1 to TRBJ2-2, with 7 bases identical to TRBD2. Germline V lookup: CDR1 KGHDR, CDR2 SFDVKD. The CDR3 runs 15 residues. V shed 4 bases, J shed 7 bases, and the junction held 8 bases outside the gene matches. Here the CDR3 reads CATSEAQREDGELFF. In nucleotides, the CDR3 is TGTGCCACCAGTGAAGCCCAGCGGGAAGACGGGGAGCTGTTTTTT.

The chain employs TRBV9 and TRBJ1-2, with TRBD1 as a possible D gene (5 bases). Germline CDR1 SGDLS, CDR2 YYNGEE. The V end lost 0 bases, the J end lost 7 bases, and 10 bases lay between the germline ends. The CDR3 covers 13 residues. In nucleotides, the CDR3 is TGTGCCAGCAGCGTAGTCGCAGGGTTTGGCTACACCTTC. It yields the protein CASSVVAGFGYTF.

The CDR3 sequence is CASSVVSVSSYNEQFF. CDR3 nucleotides: TGTGCCAGCAGCGTAGTTTCGGTAAGCTCCTACAATGAGCAGTTCTTC. The chain is built from TRBV9 and TRBJ2-1; no clear D. The CDR3 consists of 16 residues. The germline V gene has CDR1 SGDLS and CDR2 YYNGEE. V was cut by 0 bases and J by 0 bases, with 10 bases left in between.

This chain's CDR3 is CASSQDWNTGELFF. The CDR3 nucleotides read TGTGCCAGCAGCCAAGACTGGAACACCGGGGAGCTGTTTTTT. The chain joins TRBV3-1 (or the pseudogene TRBV3-2) to TRBJ2-2; D gene unclear. The CDR3 spans 14 residues. The V end was cut by 0 bases, the J end by 1 base, with 3 bases between. Germline assignment: CDR1 LGHDT and CDR2 YNNKEL (reference sequence).

The chain recombines TRBV28 with TRBJ1-5; tentative D call: TRBD1 (6 bases). CDR1 and CDR2 (germline): MDHEN, SYDVKM. V was shortened by 6 bases and J by 13 bases, with 13 bases between the two germline ends. The CDR3 extends over 11 amino acids. CDR3 sequence: CASRAGTIQHF. CDR3 nucleotide sequence: TGTGCCAGCAGAGCCGGGACAATTCAGCATTTT.

J is TRBJ2-7 and V is TRBV2, with D tentatively TRBD2 (5 bases). Looked up from germline, CDR1 is SNHLY and CDR2 is FYNNEI. The CDR3 totals 11 residues. V lost 5 bases and J lost 8, with 10 bases in between. This CDR3 reads CASSPWEKQYF. CDR3 sequence (DNA): TGTGCCAGCAGTCCTTGGGAGAAGCAGTACTTC. The full variable domain, its missing parts supplied by reference TRBV2 and TRBJ2-7, is EPEVTQTPSHQVTQMGQEVILRCVPISNHLYFYWYRQILGQKVEFLVSFYNNEISEKSEIFDDQFSVERPDGSNFTLKIRSTKLEDSAMYFCASSPWEKQYFGPGTRLTVT.

This sequence joins TRBV19 and TRBJ1-4; no reliable D call. V lost 0 bases, J lost 0 bases, and 8 bases lay in between. Germline assignment: CDR1 LNHDA and CDR2 SQIVND (reference sequence). This CDR3 comprises 16 residues. The CDR3 here is CASSIDGAATNEKLFF. In DNA form, the CDR3 reads TGTGCCAGTAGTATAGATGGAGCGGCAACTAATGAAAAACTGTTTTTT.

The V gene is TRBV5-1, the J gene TRBJ1-5, with D tentatively TRBD1 (6 bases). CDR1 is SGHRS, CDR2 YFSETQ, per germline. Trimming stripped 4 bases from V and 4 bases from J, with 12 bases between. The CDR3 is 14 residues long. The CDR3 is CASSMGQGNQPQHF. Written as DNA, the CDR3 is TGCGCCAGCAGCATGGGACAAGGAAATCAGCCCCAGCATTTT.

The CDR3 reads CASSWSYSGTEAFF. CDR3 DNA sequence: TGTGCCAGCAGCTGGTCCTACTCGGGCACTGAAGCTTTCTTT. The rearrangement links TRBV7-9 to TRBJ1-1; D unresolved. CDR3 length equals 14 residues. From germline, CDR1 is SEHNR and CDR2 FQNEAQ (reference sequence). Trimming cost V 4 bases and J 4 bases, with 13 bases left between them.

This chain uses TRBV7-9 with TRBJ2-2; D is unresolved. The germline CDR1 and CDR2 sequences are SEHNR and FQNEAQ (reference sequence). V lost 8 bases to trimming and J lost 6 bases, with 13 bases between them. The CDR3 totals 13 residues. The CDR3 region is CASFESSAGELFF. Written as DNA, the CDR3 is TGTGCCAGCTTCGAAAGTTCAGCCGGGGAGCTGTTTTTT.

DNA of the CDR3: TGTGCCAGCAGTGAAAACGGAGGGATCTATGGCTACACCTTC. Encoded protein: CASSENGGIYGYTF. This chain links TRBV6-1 with TRBJ1-2; D is undetermined. The germline gives CDR1 MNHNS, CDR2 SASEGT. V lost 2 bases, J lost 4 bases, and 11 bases lay in between. The CDR3 covers 14 residues.

This sequence joins TRBV3-1 (or the pseudogene TRBV3-2) and TRBJ2-5, with TRBD2 identical over 8 bases. J was trimmed by 4 bases and V by 2 bases; bases with no gene match: 6. Germline assignment: CDR1 LGHDT and CDR2 YNNKEL (reference sequence). The CDR3 covers 15 residues. CDR3 residues: CASSQPGGAGETQYF. CDR3 coding DNA: TGTGCCAGCAGCCAACCCGGGGGGGCCGGAGAGACCCAGTACTTC.

The V gene is TRBV2, the J gene TRBJ2-7; 8 positions match TRBD2. The CDR3 has 14 residues. CDR1 is SNHLY and CDR2 is FYNNEI in the germline V gene. The V segment lost 5 bases and the J segment 3 bases; nucleotides outside the gene matches: 6. The CDR3 DNA sequence: TGTGCCAGCAGTCGGGAGGGGGGGAACTACGAGCAGTACTTC. Translating gives CASSREGGNYEQYF.

This chain links TRBV7-3 with TRBJ2-7; D is possibly TRBD1 (5 bases). Between the trimmed V and J ends, which lost 7 bases and 3 bases, there was a span of 19 bases. CDR1 and CDR2 from the germline V gene are SGHTA and FQGTGA. CDR3 length: 15 amino acids. CDR3 sequence reads: CASKLGVQDHYEQYF. The CDR3 DNA sequence: TGTGCCAGCAAATTAGGGGTCCAGGACCACTACGAGCAGTACTTC.

As concerns this clone: This same CDR3 is encoded by further DNA sequences in the sample. The chain uses TRBV5-1 and TRBJ1-5; D is ambiguous. V lost 0 bases to trimming and J lost 1 base, with 5 bases between them. The CDR3 loop spans 14 amino acids. Germline V CDR1 and CDR2: SGHRS, YFSETQ. The CDR3 sequence: CASSLGQSNQPQHF. DNA of the CDR3: TGCGCCAGCAGCTTGGGGCAGAGCAATCAGCCCCAGCATTTT.

The rearrangement joins TRBV7-3 to TRBJ1-1; D is unclear. Germline lookup yields CDR1 SGHTA and CDR2 FQGTGA. V lost 5 bases and J lost 4, with 11 bases in between. The CDR3 loop spans 13 amino acids. The DNA of the CDR3 is TGTGCCAGCAGCCTCCGCGGTATCACTGAAGCTTTCTTT. This codes for CASSLRGITEAFF.

The rearrangement joins TRBV5-1 to TRBJ1-3; a possible D gene is TRBD1 (5 bases). The V end lost 4 bases, the J end lost 1 base, and 9 bases lay between the germline ends. The CDR3 is made up of 14 amino acids. Germline V gene sequence: CDR1 SGHRS, CDR2 YFSETQ. The CDR3 protein is CASSPGGSGNTIYF. The CDR3 DNA reads as TGCGCCAGCAGCCCGGGGGGGTCTGGAAACACCATATATTTT.

J is TRBJ2-3 and V is TRBV11-2; unclear D gene. The germline V gene has CDR1 SGHAT and CDR2 FQNNGV. This CDR3 is built from 15 residues. Trimming took off 5 bases at V and 0 bases at J, with 12 bases between the two ends. The CDR3 protein is CASSLYAVSTDTQYF. In DNA form, the CDR3 reads TGTGCCAGCAGCCTTTATGCGGTTAGCACAGATACGCAGTATTTT.

The rearrangement uses TRBV30 and TRBJ2-5; possibly TRBD2 for D (6 bases). V dropped 7 bases and J dropped 5 bases, with 17 bases sitting between them. Germline V gives CDR1 GTSNPN, CDR2 SVGIG (reference sequence). CDR3 length: 13 amino acids. CDR3 in DNA: TGTGCCTCCGATAGCGGAGGGAGGGAGACCCAGTACTTC. Its translation is CASDSGGRETQYF.

As concerns this clone: The junction does not match germline at one end; this may be a read error. The chain carries TRBV3-1 (or the pseudogene TRBV3-2) and TRBJ2-2, with 7 bases aligning to TRBD2. This CDR3 comprises 14 residues. In germline, CDR1 is LGHDT, CDR2 YNNKEL (reference sequence). The CDR3 DNA follows: TGTGCCAGCACCCAACGGGGAGGGACCGGGGAGCTGTTTTTT. It translates to CASTQRGGTGELFF.

The chain is built from TRBV4-2 and TRBJ2-5, with 8 bases fitting TRBD2. The CDR3 totals 15 residues. J gave up 5 bases and V 0 bases, and 5 bases lay outside the gene matches. From germline, CDR1 is LGHNA and CDR2 YNFKEQ. The CDR3 nucleotides read TGTGCCAGCAGCCAAGAGGTCCGGGGGGGTGAGACCCAGTACTTC. Its protein is CASSQEVRGGETQYF.

The rearrangement joins TRBV6-5 to TRBJ1-3, with 7 bases matching TRBD1. The CDR3 consists of 14 residues. Losses at the gene ends were 10 bases for V and 0 bases for J; bases not matched to a gene: 6. CDR1 is MNHEY and CDR2 is SVGAGI in the germline V gene. The CDR3 sequence: CAKGAMGSGNTIYF. The DNA of the CDR3 is TGTGCCAAGGGGGCAATGGGCTCTGGAAACACCATATATTTT.

The chain joins TRBV9 to TRBJ1-6, with a weak D call TRBD1 (6 bases). CDR3 length: 15 amino acids. Trimming took off 0 bases at V and 9 bases at J, with 13 bases between the two ends. The germline V gene encodes CDR1 SGDLS and CDR2 YYNGEE. Here the CDR3 DNA reads TGTGCCAGCAGCGTAGCGGGGGGAGGGGGTTCACCCCTCCACTTT. Translating gives CASSVAGGGGSPLHF.

V gene TRBV2 combines with J gene TRBJ1-1; the D gene is possibly TRBD1 (5 bases). CDR3 length equals 16 residues. V was trimmed by 1 base and J by 2 bases, leaving 14 bases between them. Germline V CDR1 and CDR2: SNHLY, FYNNEI. Written as DNA, the CDR3 is TGTGCCAGCAGTGAAGGAGCAGGGCGGGGCAACACTGAAGCTTTCTTT. This gives the protein CASSEGAGRGNTEAFF.

The J gene is TRBJ1-4, the V gene TRBV5-6; D gene unclear. Looked up from germline, CDR1 is SGHDT and CDR2 is YYEEEE. The CDR3 has 13 residues. The V end lost 0 bases, the J end lost 7 bases, and 7 bases lay between the germline ends. As DNA, the CDR3 is TGTGCCAGCAGCTTGGGGTTCGGTGAAAAACTGTTTTTT. It yields the protein CASSLGFGEKLFF.

V and J are TRBV7-9 and TRBJ1-4; 7 bases map to TRBD1. The CDR3 has 14 amino acids. The junction had 6 bases not matched to a gene; V was cut back by 5 bases and J by 6 bases. The germline CDR1 and CDR2 sequences are SEHNR and FQNEAQ (reference sequence). This CDR3 is CASSQGTVHEKLFF. The CDR3 DNA reads as TGTGCCAGCAGCCAGGGGACAGTTCATGAAAAACTGTTTTTT. Supplemented by reference TRBV7-9 and TRBJ1-4, the full variable domain reads DTGVSQNPRHKITKRGQNVTFRCDPISEHNRLYWYRQTLGQGPEFLTYFQNEAQLEKSRLLSDRFSAERPKGSFSTLEIQRTEQGDSAMYLCASSQGTVHEKLFFGSGTQLSVL.